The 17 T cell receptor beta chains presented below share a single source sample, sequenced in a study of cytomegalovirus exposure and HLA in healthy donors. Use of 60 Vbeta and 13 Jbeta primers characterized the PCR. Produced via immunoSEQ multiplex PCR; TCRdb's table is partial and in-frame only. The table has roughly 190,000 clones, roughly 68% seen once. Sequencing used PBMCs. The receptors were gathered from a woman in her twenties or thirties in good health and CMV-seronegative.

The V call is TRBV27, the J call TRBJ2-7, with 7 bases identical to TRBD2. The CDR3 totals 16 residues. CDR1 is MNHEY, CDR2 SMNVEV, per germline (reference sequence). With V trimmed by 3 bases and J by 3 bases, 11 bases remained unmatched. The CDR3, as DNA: TGTGCCAGCAGTTTTTTTCGAACGTGGGAGGGCTACGAGCAGTACTTC. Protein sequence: CASSFFRTWEGYEQYF.

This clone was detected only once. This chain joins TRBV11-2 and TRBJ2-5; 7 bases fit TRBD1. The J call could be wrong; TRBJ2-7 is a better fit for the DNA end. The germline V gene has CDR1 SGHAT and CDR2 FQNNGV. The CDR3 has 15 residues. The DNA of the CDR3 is TGTGCCAGCAGACCACTCCGGGACAGAACCTACGAGCAGTACTTC. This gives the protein CASRPLRDRTYEQYF.

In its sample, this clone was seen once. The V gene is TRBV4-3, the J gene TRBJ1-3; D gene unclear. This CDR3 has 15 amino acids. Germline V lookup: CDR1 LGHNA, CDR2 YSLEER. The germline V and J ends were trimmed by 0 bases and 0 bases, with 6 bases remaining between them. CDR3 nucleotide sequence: TGCGCCAGCAGCCAAGATGGTAGCTCTGGAAACACCATATATTTT. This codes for CASSQDGSSGNTIYF.

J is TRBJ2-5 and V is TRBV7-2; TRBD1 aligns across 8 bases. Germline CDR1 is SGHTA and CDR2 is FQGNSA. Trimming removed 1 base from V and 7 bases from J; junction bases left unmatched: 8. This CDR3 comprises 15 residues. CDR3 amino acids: CASSLGGQGRGTQYF. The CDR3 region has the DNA TGTGCCAGCAGCTTAGGTGGACAGGGACGAGGGACCCAGTACTTC.

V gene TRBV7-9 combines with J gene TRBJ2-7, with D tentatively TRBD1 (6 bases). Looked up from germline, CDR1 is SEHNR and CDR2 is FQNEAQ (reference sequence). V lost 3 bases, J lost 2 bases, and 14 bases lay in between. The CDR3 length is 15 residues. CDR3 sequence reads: CASSFFPGTTYEQYF. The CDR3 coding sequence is TGTGCCAGCAGCTTTTTCCCCGGGACAACCTACGAGCAGTACTTC. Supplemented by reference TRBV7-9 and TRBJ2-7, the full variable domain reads DTGVSQNPRHKITKRGQNVTFRCDPISEHNRLYWYRQTLGQGPEFLTYFQNEAQLEKSRLLSDRFSAERPKGSFSTLEIQRTEQGDSAMYLCASSFFPGTTYEQYFGPGTRLTVT.

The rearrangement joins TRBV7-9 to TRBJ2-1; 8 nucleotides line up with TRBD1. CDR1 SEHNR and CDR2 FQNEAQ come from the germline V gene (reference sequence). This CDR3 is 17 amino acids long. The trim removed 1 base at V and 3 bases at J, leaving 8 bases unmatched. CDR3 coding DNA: TGTGCCAGCAGCTTAGTAGGGCGACAGGGGTACTACAATGAGCAGTTCTTC. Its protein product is CASSLVGRQGYYNEQFF.

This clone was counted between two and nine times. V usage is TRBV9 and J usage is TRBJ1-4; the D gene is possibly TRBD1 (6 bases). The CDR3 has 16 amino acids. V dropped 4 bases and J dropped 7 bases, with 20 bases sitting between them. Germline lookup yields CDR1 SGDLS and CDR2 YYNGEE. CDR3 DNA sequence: TGTGCCAGCAGCCCGTCTTTCAGGGGATCTATTGAAAAACTGTTTTTT. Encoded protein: CASSPSFRGSIEKLFF.

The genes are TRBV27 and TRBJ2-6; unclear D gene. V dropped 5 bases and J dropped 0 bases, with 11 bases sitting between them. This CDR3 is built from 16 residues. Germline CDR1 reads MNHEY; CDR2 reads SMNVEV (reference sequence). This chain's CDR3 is CASSRVYSSGANVLTF. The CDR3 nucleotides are TGTGCCAGCAGTCGCGTATACAGCTCTGGGGCCAACGTCCTGACTTTC.

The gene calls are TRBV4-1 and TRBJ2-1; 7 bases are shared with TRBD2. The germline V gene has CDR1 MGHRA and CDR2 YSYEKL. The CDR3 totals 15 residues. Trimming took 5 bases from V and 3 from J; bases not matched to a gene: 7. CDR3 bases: TGCGCCAGCAGCGTCGGAGGGACTAACTACAATGAGCAGTTCTTC. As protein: CASSVGGTNYNEQFF.

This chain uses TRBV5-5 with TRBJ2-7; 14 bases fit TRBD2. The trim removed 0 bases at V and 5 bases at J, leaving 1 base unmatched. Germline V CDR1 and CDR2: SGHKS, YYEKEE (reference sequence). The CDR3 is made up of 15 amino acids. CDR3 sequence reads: CASSLGGLAGDEQYF. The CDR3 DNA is TGTGCCAGCAGCTTGGGGGGACTAGCGGGAGACGAGCAGTACTTC.

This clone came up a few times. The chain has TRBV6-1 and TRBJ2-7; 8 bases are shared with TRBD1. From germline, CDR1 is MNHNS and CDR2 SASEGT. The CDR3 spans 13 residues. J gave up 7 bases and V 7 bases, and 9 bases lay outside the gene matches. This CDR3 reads CASKSGQGGEQYF. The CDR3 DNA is TGTGCCAGCAAATCAGGACAGGGTGGGGAGCAGTACTTC.

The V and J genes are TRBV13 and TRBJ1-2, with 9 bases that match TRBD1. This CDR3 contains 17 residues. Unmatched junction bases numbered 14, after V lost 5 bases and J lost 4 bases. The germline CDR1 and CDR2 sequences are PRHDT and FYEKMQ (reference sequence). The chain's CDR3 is CASSASGTGRLVYGYTF. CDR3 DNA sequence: TGTGCCAGCAGCGCTTCCGGGACAGGGCGTCTAGTCTATGGCTACACCTTC. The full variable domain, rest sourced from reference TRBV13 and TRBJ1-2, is AAGVIQSPRHLIKEKRETATLKCYPIPRHDTVYWYQQGPGQDPQFLISFYEKMQSDKGSIPDRFSAQQFSDYHSELNMSSLELGDSALYFCASSASGTGRLVYGYTFGSGTRLTVV.

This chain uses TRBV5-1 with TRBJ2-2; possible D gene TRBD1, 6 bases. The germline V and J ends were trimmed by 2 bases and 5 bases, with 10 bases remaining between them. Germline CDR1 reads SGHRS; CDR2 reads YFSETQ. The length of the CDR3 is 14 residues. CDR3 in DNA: TGCGCCAGCAGCTTAAAACAGGGTACCGGGGAGCTGTTTTTT. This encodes CASSLKQGTGELFF.

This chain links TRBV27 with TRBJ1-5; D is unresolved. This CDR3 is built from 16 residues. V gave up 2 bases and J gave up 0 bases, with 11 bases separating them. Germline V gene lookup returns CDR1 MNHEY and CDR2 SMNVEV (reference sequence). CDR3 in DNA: TGTGCCAGCAGTTTAAGAGCTTTAGATAGCAATCAGCCCCAGCATTTT. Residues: CASSLRALDSNQPQHF.

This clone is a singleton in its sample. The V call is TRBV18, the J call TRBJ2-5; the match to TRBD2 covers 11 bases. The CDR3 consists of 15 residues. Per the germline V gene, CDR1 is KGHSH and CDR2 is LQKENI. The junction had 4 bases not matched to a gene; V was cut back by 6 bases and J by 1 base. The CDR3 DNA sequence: TGTGCCAGCTCCCTAGCGGGAGGTATCCAAGAGACCCAGTACTTC. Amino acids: CASSLAGGIQETQYF.

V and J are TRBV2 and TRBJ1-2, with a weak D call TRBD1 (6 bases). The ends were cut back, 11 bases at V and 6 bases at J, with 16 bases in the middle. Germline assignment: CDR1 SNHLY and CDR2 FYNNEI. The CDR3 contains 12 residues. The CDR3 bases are TGTGCCTCCGAGGGGGGGTTTGATGGCTACACCTTC. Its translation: CASEGGFDGYTF.

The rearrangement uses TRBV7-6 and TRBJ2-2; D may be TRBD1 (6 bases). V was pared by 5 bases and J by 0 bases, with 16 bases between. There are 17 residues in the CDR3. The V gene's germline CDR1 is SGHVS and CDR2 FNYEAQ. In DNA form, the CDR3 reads TGTGCCAGCAGCAACTCAGGGGTCTACTCGAACACCGGGGAGCTGTTTTTT. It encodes CASSNSGVYSNTGELFF. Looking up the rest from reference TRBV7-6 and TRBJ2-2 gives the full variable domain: GAGVSQSPRYKVTKRGQDVALRCDPISGHVSLYWYRQALGQGPEFLTYFNYEAQQDKSGLPNDRFSAERPEGSISTLTIQRTEQRDSAMYRCASSNSGVYSNTGELFFGEGSRLTVL.